This passage covers 3 T cell receptor beta chains from one sample sequenced in a study of blood T cell repertoires in COVID-19. Profiled with immunoSEQ multiplex PCR; TCRdb holds only in-frame clones, not every one. The sample includes tens of thousands of clones, 90% of them seen just once. The sequencing input was peripheral blood. The source of these receptors is a human donor in a cohort sampled during active COVID-19.

The chain is built from TRBV6-5 and TRBJ2-7; 9 bases agree with TRBD2. Germline V gene data show CDR1 as MNHEY and CDR2 as SVGAGI. The CDR3 has 14 amino acids. The V gene end was trimmed by 6 bases and the J gene end by 2 bases; junction bases not matched to a gene: 5. Here the CDR3 DNA reads TGTGCCAGCAGCCGGACTAGCGAAACCTACGAGCAGTACTTC. This encodes CASSRTSETYEQYF.

The J gene is TRBJ2-5, the V gene TRBV24-1; tentative D call: TRBD1 (7 bases). CDR3 length: 16 residues. Trimming pared 1 base from V and 5 bases from J, leaving 16 bases between. The germline V gene encodes CDR1 KGHDR and CDR2 SFDVKD. For the CDR3, the DNA is TGTGCCACCAGTGATTTACGAGTCGGGGGACAGGAGACCCAGTACTTC. This translates into CATSDLRVGGQETQYF.

This clone was recorded only once. J is TRBJ1-6 and V is TRBV7-9; 7 nucleotides match TRBD1. CDR1 and CDR2 from the germline V gene are SEHNR and FQNEAQ (reference sequence). The V and J ends lost 4 bases and 7 bases, in that order; junction bases with no gene match: 4. There are 14 residues in the CDR3. The CDR3 loop reads CASSWGTENSPLHF. The CDR3 DNA reads TGTGCCAGCAGCTGGGGGACAGAGAATTCACCCCTCCACTTT.